This note documents a single T cell receptor (beta chain) sequence. With 5 bases clipped from V and 8 bases from J, the junction kept 8 bases outside the gene matches. Germline assignment: CDR1 KGHDR and CDR2 SFDVKD. The CDR3 is 14 amino acids. The repertoire was sequenced with immunoSEQ multiplex PCR; TCRdb's copy has only in-frame clones and lacks some. The sample holds 200,000 to 300,000 clones, 75% to 85% seen once. This sample was included in a study of blood T cell repertoires in COVID-19. About the study: Italy, Spain and the United States were the sources of the convalescent and acute COVID-19 samples.

Sequencing input: peripheral blood. V is TRBV24-1 and J is TRBJ1-5; 7 bases are a match to TRBD1. This clonotype was obtained from a human donor in a cohort sampled during active COVID-19. The CDR3 sequence is CATSAEGAREPQHF. Here the CDR3 DNA reads TGTGCCACCAGTGCCGAGGGGGCAAGGGAGCCCCAGCATTTT.